One and the same sample provided the 25 T cell receptor beta chains below, sequenced in a study of blood T cell repertoires in COVID-19. Data came from immunoSEQ multiplex PCR; TCRdb stores just in-frame clones and leaves some out. The table lists over 150,000 clones, roughly 81% of them singletons. Sequenced sample: peripheral blood. The receptors were gathered from a middle-aged man with acute or convalescent COVID-19.

V gene TRBV12-3 or TRBV12-4 combines with J gene TRBJ2-7; D remains ambiguous. This CDR3 spans 13 amino acids. With 6 bases removed from V and 3 bases from J, the gap between germline ends came to 12 bases. The DNA for the CDR3 is TGTGCCAGCAGCCGGTCGGTCAACTACGAGCAGTACTTC. The encoded protein is CASSRSVNYEQYF.

This chain uses TRBV6-5 with TRBJ1-1; unclear D gene. CDR1 MNHEY and CDR2 SVGAGI come from the germline V gene. V lost 4 bases and J 4 bases, leaving 16 bases between the germline ends. This CDR3 contains 15 residues. CDR3 region: CASSSLGRGGTEAFF. The CDR3 bases are TGTGCCAGCAGTTCCCTCGGGCGGGGAGGCACTGAAGCTTTCTTT.

The rearrangement uses TRBV6-5 and TRBJ2-1, with 7 positions matching TRBD2. CDR1 is MNHEY, CDR2 SVGAGI, per germline. This CDR3 is built from 13 residues. Germline trimming cut 6 bases from V and 6 bases from J; bases unmatched to any gene: 5. The CDR3 region has the DNA TGTGCCAGCAGGATGACTAGCCCCAATGAGCAGTTCTTC. Its translation is CASRMTSPNEQFF.

This chain links TRBV12-2 with TRBJ2-2; the D call of TRBD2 is as the table states it, not checked on the DNA. TRBV12-2 is marked as a pseudogene. The CDR3 has 17 amino acids. The CDR3: CAPGGKGGRGDTGELFF. CDR3 sequence (DNA): TGTGCCCCCGGGGGAAAGGGGGGGCGAGGGGACACCGGGGAGCTGTTTTTT.

The V gene is TRBV5-6, the J gene TRBJ2-7; 9 nucleotides align to TRBD1. The ends lost 0 bases at V and 3 bases at J; junction bases unmatched: 4. The germline CDR1 and CDR2 sequences are SGHDT and YYEEEE. The CDR3 sequence is 15 residues long. CDR3 amino acids: CASSLATTGGYEQYF. CDR3 DNA: TGTGCCAGCAGCTTGGCCACGACAGGGGGCTACGAGCAGTACTTC. Based on the CDR3 plus reference TRBV5-6 and TRBJ2-7, the full variable domain is DAGVTQSPTHLIKTRGQQVTLRCSPKSGHDTVSWYQQALGQGPQFIFQYYEEEERQRGNFPDRFSGHQFPNYSSELNVNALLLGDSALYLCASSLATTGGYEQYFGPGTRLTVT.

This chain uses TRBV5-6 with TRBJ2-7; possibly TRBD1 for D (6 bases). V was cut by 2 bases and J by 7 bases, with 13 bases left in between. Germline assignment: CDR1 SGHDT and CDR2 YYEEEE. The CDR3 has 13 amino acids. The CDR3 DNA sequence: TGTGCCAGCAGCTTAGACAGGTTCGGGGAGCAGTACTTC. Its translation: CASSLDRFGEQYF.

This clone was recorded once. The rearrangement uses TRBV7-9 and TRBJ2-7, with no clear D. Trimming removed 2 bases from V and 3 bases from J, with 11 bases in between. The CDR3 totals 14 residues. Germline assignment: CDR1 SEHNR and CDR2 FQNEAQ (reference sequence). The CDR3 reads CASSLNTEFYEQYF. The CDR3 DNA follows: TGTGCCAGCAGCTTAAATACAGAATTCTACGAGCAGTACTTC.

The chain's CDR3 is CASSNPGTVYEQYF. The CDR3 coding sequence is TGTGCCAGCAGCAACCCCGGGACAGTCTACGAGCAGTACTTC. V is TRBV11-2 and J is TRBJ2-7; 7 bases map to TRBD1. This CDR3 is built from 14 residues. The J segment lost 3 bases and the V segment lost 5 bases, leaving 7 bases of the junction unmatched. From germline, CDR1 is SGHAT and CDR2 FQNNGV.

This clone was seen more than once but under ten times. V usage is TRBV30 and J usage is TRBJ1-4, with a tentative D call TRBD1 (5 bases). CDR3 length: 14 residues. V was cut by 1 base and J by 5 bases, with 11 bases left in between. CDR1 and CDR2 from the germline V gene are GTSNPN and SVGIG (reference sequence). The CDR3 reads CAWSGGVLNEKLFF. The CDR3 DNA reads TGTGCCTGGAGTGGGGGCGTCTTAAATGAAAAACTGTTTTTT.

This sequence joins TRBV2 and TRBJ1-4; D possibly corresponds to TRBD1 (5 bases). There are 14 residues in the CDR3. The germline V gene encodes CDR1 SNHLY and CDR2 FYNNEI. V was trimmed by 6 bases and J by 5 bases, leaving 13 bases between them. The CDR3 DNA is TGTGCCAGCAGGGGGCTCCAGTCAAATGAAAAACTGTTTTTT. Encoded protein: CASRGLQSNEKLFF.

V and J are TRBV3-1 (or the pseudogene TRBV3-2) and TRBJ2-7; D is ambiguous. The CDR3 loop spans 15 amino acids. Germline V lookup: CDR1 LGHDT, CDR2 YNNKEL (reference sequence). Trimming took 1 base from V and 2 from J, leaving 12 bases between them. As DNA, the CDR3 is TGTGCCAGCAGCCAAGGTGTAGTCCTAACCTACGAGCAGTACTTC. Protein product: CASSQGVVLTYEQYF.

CDR3 coding DNA: TGTGCCAGCAGTTTAAACCGGGGGACCGGGGAGCTGTTTTTT. Translating gives CASSLNRGTGELFF. The chain combines TRBV27 with TRBJ2-2; weak D call: TRBD2 (6 bases). Germline V gene sequence: CDR1 MNHEY, CDR2 SMNVEV (reference sequence). Trimming cost V 2 bases and J 5 bases, with 9 bases left between them. The CDR3 consists of 14 residues.

About this clone itself: One end of the junction fails to match germline, which may point to a read error. The chain joins TRBV5-6 to TRBJ1-1; D may be TRBD1 (5 bases). CDR1 and CDR2 from the germline V gene are SGHDT and YYEEEE. The CDR3 contains 15 residues. CDR3 coding DNA: TGTGCCAGCAGCTTGGAAGTTCGGGGGAACGCTGAAGCTTTCTTT. It encodes CASSLEVRGNAEAFF.

This rearrangement joins TRBV2 to TRBJ1-1; TRBD1 matches at 7 bases. CDR3 length equals 14 residues. V shed 5 bases and J 6 bases; nucleotides not matched to a gene: 9. CDR1 and CDR2 (germline): SNHLY, FYNNEI. CDR3 sequence (DNA): TGTGCCAGCAGTCCCGACAGGGATTGGGCTGAAGCTTTCTTT. It translates to CASSPDRDWAEAFF.

V gene TRBV19 combines with J gene TRBJ2-3, with D perhaps matching TRBD2 (6 bases). Germline CDR1 reads LNHDA; CDR2 reads SQIVND (reference sequence). V was cut by 6 bases and J by 0 bases, with 13 bases left in between. This CDR3 region has 15 residues. CDR3 coding DNA: TGTGCCAGTAGGCCGCCCGGAGGGAGCACAGATACGCAGTATTTT. Translation: CASRPPGGSTDTQYF.

Only a few counts were recorded for this clone. This chain joins TRBV7-9 and TRBJ1-3; unclear D gene. Trimming shortened V by 1 base and J by 4 bases, and 11 bases separated the two germline ends. Looked up from germline, CDR1 is SEHNR and CDR2 is FQNEAQ (reference sequence). This CDR3 has 15 residues. Written as DNA, the CDR3 is TGTGCCAGCAGCTTAGGACTCGGGGAAGGAAACACCATATATTTT. It translates to CASSLGLGEGNTIYF.

The table lists this clone with a few counts. The V and J genes are TRBV4-2 and TRBJ2-7; D may be TRBD2 (7 bases). The CDR3 has 15 amino acids. CDR1 and CDR2 from the germline V gene are LGHNA and YNFKEQ. V lost 1 base, J lost 2 bases, and 12 bases lay in between. The CDR3 sequence: CASSQVAGAAYEQYF. CDR3 bases: TGTGCCAGCAGCCAAGTGGCGGGGGCCGCCTACGAGCAGTACTTC.

The rearrangement uses TRBV29-1 and TRBJ1-1, with TRBD1 as a possible D gene (5 bases). This CDR3 spans 11 amino acids. Germline loops: CDR1 SQVTM, CDR2 ANQGSEA. V gave up 7 bases and J gave up 1 base, with 7 bases separating them. CDR3 in DNA: TGCAGCGAGGGGCGGAACACTGAAGCTTTCTTT. The encoded protein is CSEGRNTEAFF.

The rearrangement uses TRBV4-3 and TRBJ2-2; D is ambiguous. The germline V gene has CDR1 LGHNA and CDR2 YSLEER. V was pared by 4 bases and J by 1 base, with 16 bases between. This CDR3 has 17 residues. CDR3: CASSPRRFAENTGELFF. Written as DNA, the CDR3 is TGCGCCAGCAGCCCCCGCAGGTTCGCCGAGAACACCGGGGAGCTGTTTTTT.

The chain is built from TRBV6-5 and TRBJ1-1; D gene unclear. Trimming took off 5 bases at V and 4 bases at J, with 11 bases between the two ends. CDR3 length equals 13 residues. The germline gives CDR1 MNHEY, CDR2 SVGAGI. The CDR3 region is CASSPRGSTEAFF. The CDR3 nucleotides read TGTGCCAGCAGTCCCCGAGGTAGCACTGAAGCTTTCTTT.

In DNA, the CDR3 is TGCGCCAGCAGCTCCGGGGGGCGAGAGACCCAGTACTTC. It encodes CASSSGGRETQYF. The chain employs TRBV5-1 and TRBJ2-5, with a possible D match to TRBD2 (7 bases). In germline, CDR1 is SGHRS, CDR2 YFSETQ. The length of the CDR3 is 13 residues. V gave up 3 bases and J gave up 4 bases, with 10 bases separating them.

The gene calls are TRBV28 and TRBJ1-2; D gene uncertain. Per the germline V gene, CDR1 is MDHEN and CDR2 is SYDVKM. Trimming stripped 3 bases from V and 8 bases from J, with 13 bases between. The CDR3 sequence is 13 residues long. Here the CDR3 DNA reads TGTGCCAGCAGTTTTCGGTCCATGTGGGGCTACACCTTC. Its protein is CASSFRSMWGYTF.

The chain links TRBV3-1 (or the pseudogene TRBV3-2) to TRBJ2-3; 11 bases align to TRBD2. The CDR3 extends over 14 amino acids. J lost 6 bases, V lost 6 bases, and 5 bases had no gene match. CDR1 is LGHDT, CDR2 YNNKEL, per germline (reference sequence). In nucleotides, the CDR3 is TGTGCCAGCAGTTTAGCGGGGGGGCGCGATACGCAGTATTTT. This translates into CASSLAGGRDTQYF.

This rearrangement joins TRBV3-1 (or the pseudogene TRBV3-2) to TRBJ1-5, with D possibly being TRBD1 (5 bases). With 1 base removed from V and 2 bases from J, the gap between germline ends came to 9 bases. The CDR3 is 15 residues long. Germline V gene data show CDR1 as LGHDT and CDR2 as YNNKEL (reference sequence). In nucleotides, the CDR3 is TGTGCCAGCAGCCAAGGGGGGGTGGGCAATCAGCCCCAGCATTTT. It codes for CASSQGGVGNQPQHF.

CDR3 loop: CASSVLGGTEAFF. For the CDR3, the DNA is TGCGCCAGCAGCGTCTTGGGGGGAACTGAAGCTTTCTTT. The chain combines TRBV5-1 with TRBJ1-1; a weak D match, TRBD1 (5 bases). Germline lookup yields CDR1 SGHRS and CDR2 YFSETQ. This CDR3 contains 13 residues. Trimming cost V 4 bases and J 5 bases, with 12 bases left between them. Filled out from reference TRBV5-1 and TRBJ1-1, the complete variable domain reads KAGVTQTPRYLIKTRGQQVTLSCSPISGHRSVSWYQQTPGQGLQFLFEYFSETQRNKGNFPGRFSGRQFSNSRSEMNVSTLELGDSALYLCASSVLGGTEAFFGQGTRLTVV.